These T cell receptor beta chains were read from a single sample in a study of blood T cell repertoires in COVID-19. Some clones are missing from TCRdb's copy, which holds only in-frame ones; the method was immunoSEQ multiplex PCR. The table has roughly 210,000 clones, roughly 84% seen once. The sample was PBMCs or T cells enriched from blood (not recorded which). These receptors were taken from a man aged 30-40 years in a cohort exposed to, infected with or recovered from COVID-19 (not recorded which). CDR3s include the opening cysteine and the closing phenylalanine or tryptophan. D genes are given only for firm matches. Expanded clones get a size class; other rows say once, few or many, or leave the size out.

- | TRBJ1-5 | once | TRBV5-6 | TGTGCCAGCAGCCTGAGGCCGGGGACAAGCAATCAGCCCCAGCATTTT | CASSLRPGTSNQPQHF
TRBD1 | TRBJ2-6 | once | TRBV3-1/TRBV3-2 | TGTGCCAGCACCCCAACAGGGGGCCTTTCTGGGGCCAACGTCCTGACTTTC | CASTPTGGLSGANVLTF
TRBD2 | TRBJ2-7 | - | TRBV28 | TGTGCCAGCAGTCTTAAGGGACTAGCGGGAGGGTATGGGCAGTACTTC | CASSLKGLAGGYGQYF
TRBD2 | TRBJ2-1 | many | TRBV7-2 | TGTGCCAGCAGCGCGCCGGGACTAGCGGGAGGCAATGAGCAGTTCTTC | CASSAPGLAGGNEQFF
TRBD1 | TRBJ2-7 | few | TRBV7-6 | TGTGCCAGCAGCTTAGCTCGGACAGGGGGCAACGAGCAGTACTTC | CASSLARTGGNEQYF
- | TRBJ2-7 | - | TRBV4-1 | TGCGCCAGCAGCCAAATCCCGGGCTACGAGCAGTACTTC | CASSQIPGYEQYF
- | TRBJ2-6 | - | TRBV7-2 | TGTGCCAGCAGCGCGACATTGCCTGGGGCCAACGTCCTGACTTTC | CASSATLPGANVLTF
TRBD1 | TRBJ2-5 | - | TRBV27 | TGTGCCAGCAGAGGACAGGGGCGCTCCACGCAAGAGACCCAGTACTTC | CASRGQGRSTQETQYF
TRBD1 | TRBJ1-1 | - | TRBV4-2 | TGTGCCAGCAGCCAAGCGGGACAGAGGAACACTGAAGCTTTCTTT | CASSQAGQRNTEAFF
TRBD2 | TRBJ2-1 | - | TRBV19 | TGTGCCAGCAGGGAGGTAGCGGGGTACAATGAGCAGTTCTTC | CASREVAGYNEQFF
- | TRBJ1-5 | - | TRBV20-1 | TGCAGTGCTAGTCGGGGGGGTTATAGCAATCAGCCCCAGCATTTT | CSASRGGYSNQPQHF
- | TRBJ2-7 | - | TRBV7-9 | TGTGCCAGCAGCATCGGACACCAACGGGACGAGCAGTACTTC | CASSIGHQRDEQYF
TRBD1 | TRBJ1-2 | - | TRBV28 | TGTGCCAGCAGTTCGAGACCCCCGGGACAGGGAGATGGCTACACCTTC | CASSSRPPGQGDGYTF
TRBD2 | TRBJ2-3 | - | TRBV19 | TGTGCCAGTAGCCCACGGCCGTTTGGCGGGAGAACGGATACGCAGTATTTT | CASSPRPFGGRTDTQYF
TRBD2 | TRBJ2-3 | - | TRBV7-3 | TGTGCCAGCAGCTTAAAGTCCCTAGCGGGAGGCACAGATACGCAGTATTTT | CASSLKSLAGGTDTQYF
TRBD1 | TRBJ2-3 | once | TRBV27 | TGTGCCAGCAGTTCAAGGGGGCTTAGCACAGATACGCAGTATTTT | CASSSRGLSTDTQYF
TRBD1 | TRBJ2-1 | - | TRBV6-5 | TGTGCCAGCAGTTACTCGAGGGACAGGGGGTCTGAGCAGTTCTTC | CASSYSRDRGSEQFF
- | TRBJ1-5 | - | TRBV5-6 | TGTGCCAGCAGCTTGGCCGGGGGTGGAAGCAATCAGCCCCAGCATTTT | CASSLAGGGSNQPQHF
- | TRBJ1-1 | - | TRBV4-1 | TGCGCCAGCAGCCAAGAAACAAGTTATGCTGAAGCTTTCTTT | CASSQETSYAEAFF
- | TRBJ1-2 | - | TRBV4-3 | TGCGCCAGCAGCCAAGATACAAGGGGACTAGGCTATGGCTACACCTTC | CASSQDTRGLGYGYTF
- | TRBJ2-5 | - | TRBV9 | TGTGCCAGCAGCGTAGCTGGAGGCCACCAAGAGACCCAGTACTTC | CASSVAGGHQETQYF
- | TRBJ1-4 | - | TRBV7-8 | TGTGCCAGCAGCTCTACACAGGGCCGGGGTGAAAAACTGTTTTTT | CASSSTQGRGEKLFF
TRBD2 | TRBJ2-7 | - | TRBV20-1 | TGCAGTGCTAATGAGGTTCTCCAAACGCCTAGCGGGAGTAGGTACGAGCAGTACTTC | CSANEVLQTPSGSRYEQYF
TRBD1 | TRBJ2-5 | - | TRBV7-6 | TGTGCCAGCAGCTTCGGGACAGGGAAAGAGACCCAGTACTTC | CASSFGTGKETQYF
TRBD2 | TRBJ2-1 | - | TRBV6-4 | TGTGCCAGCACCCCTACTGGAGCGGGAGGCGCAAATGAGCAGTTCTTC | CASTPTGAGGANEQFF
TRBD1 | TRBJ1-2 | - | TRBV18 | TGTGCCAGCTCCCTTGACAGGGGTAGTGGCTACACCTTC | CASSLDRGSGYTF
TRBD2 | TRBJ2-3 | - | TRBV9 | TGTGCCAGCAGCGTAGCTGGGAGGGGCCCAGATACGCAGTATTTT | CASSVAGRGPDTQYF
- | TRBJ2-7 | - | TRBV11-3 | TGTGCCAGCAGCCGGGGAGAGGACGAGCAGTACTTC | CASSRGEDEQYF
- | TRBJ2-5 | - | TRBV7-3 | TGTGCCAGCAGCTCCACCGGGGGATTCAGGGCTGAGACCCAGTACTTC | CASSSTGGFRAETQYF
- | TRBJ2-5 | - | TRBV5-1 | TGCGCCAGCAGCTTTGGCAGAGCGATTCAAGAGACCCAGTACTTC | CASSFGRAIQETQYF
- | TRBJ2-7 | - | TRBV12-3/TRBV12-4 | TGTGCCAGCAGCGCGGGTCGCTCGCGCTACTTC | CASSAGRSRYF
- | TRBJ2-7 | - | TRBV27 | TGTGCCAGCAGTTTCGGCGGGCCGCCCCTCTACGAGCAGTACTTC | CASSFGGPPLYEQYF
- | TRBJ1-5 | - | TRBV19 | TGTGCCAGTGCCACATTCCCTTGGCCCCAGCATTTT | CASATFPWPQHF
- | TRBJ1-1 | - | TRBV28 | TGTGCCAGCAGTTTGTGGGGGAGGGTTGAAGCTTTCTTT | CASSLWGRVEAFF
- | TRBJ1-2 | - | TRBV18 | TGTGCCAGCTCACTACTAAGGGGTGTGGGCTACACCTTC | CASSLLRGVGYTF
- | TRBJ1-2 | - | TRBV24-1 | TGTGCCACCAGTGATGGCTTTTATGGCTACACCTTC | CATSDGFYGYTF
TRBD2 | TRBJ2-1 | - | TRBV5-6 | TGTGCCAGCAGCGCCGACGGGGCTAGCGGAATGAACAATGAGCAGTTCTTC | CASSADGASGMNNEQFF
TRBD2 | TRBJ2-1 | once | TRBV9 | TGTGCCAGCAGCGGCGGACTAGCGGGAGCGAATGAGCAGTTCTTC | CASSGGLAGANEQFF
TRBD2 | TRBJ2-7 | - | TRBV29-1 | TGCAGCGTTAGCGGGAAGAGCTCCTACGAGCAGTACTTC | CSVSGKSSYEQYF
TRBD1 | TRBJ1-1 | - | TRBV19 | TGTGCCAGTAGTATTGGTGGACAGGGTACTGAAGCTTTCTTT | CASSIGGQGTEAFF
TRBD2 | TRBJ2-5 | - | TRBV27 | TGTGCCAGCACCTCAACGTACGGACTAGCGGACCAAGAGACCCAGTACTTC | CASTSTYGLADQETQYF
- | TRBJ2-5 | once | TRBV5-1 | TGCGCCAGCAGTAAATGGAGCGAAGAGACCCAGTACTTC | CASSKWSEETQYF
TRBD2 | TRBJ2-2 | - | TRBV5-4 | TGTGCCAGCAGCGTAGGGACTAGCGGGAGCGTCGGGGAGCTGTTTTTT | CASSVGTSGSVGELFF
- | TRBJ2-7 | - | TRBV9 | TGTGCCAGCAGCGTAGGCGGATCCTACGAGCAGTACTTC | CASSVGGSYEQYF
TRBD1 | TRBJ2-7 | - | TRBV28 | TGTGCCAGCAGCCGCCTTGGGACAGTCTACGAGCAGTACTTC | CASSRLGTVYEQYF
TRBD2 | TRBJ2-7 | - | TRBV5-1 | TGCGCCAGCAGCTTCCTACTAGCGGGAGGAGGCGAGCAGTACTTC | CASSFLLAGGGEQYF